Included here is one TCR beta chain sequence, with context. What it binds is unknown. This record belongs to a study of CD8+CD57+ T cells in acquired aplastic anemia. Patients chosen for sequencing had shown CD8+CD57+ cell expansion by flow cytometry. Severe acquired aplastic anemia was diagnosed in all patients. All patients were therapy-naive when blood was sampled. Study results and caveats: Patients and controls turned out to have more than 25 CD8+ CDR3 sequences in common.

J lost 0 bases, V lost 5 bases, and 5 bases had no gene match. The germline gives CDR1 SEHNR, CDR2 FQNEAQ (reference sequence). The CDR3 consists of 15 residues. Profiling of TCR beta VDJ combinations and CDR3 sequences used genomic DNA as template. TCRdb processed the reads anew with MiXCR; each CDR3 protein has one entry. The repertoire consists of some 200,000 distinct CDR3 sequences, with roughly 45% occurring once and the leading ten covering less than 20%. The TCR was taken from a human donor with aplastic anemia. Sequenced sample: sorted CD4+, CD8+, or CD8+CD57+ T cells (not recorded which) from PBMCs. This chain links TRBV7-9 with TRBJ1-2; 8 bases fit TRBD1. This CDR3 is CASSITGGTNYGYTF. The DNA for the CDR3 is TGTGCCAGCAGCATAACAGGGGGAACTAACTATGGCTACACCTTC.